The clone carrying this T cell receptor beta chain was counted many times. Its antigen is not known. This entry belongs to a study of CD8 T cells in ankylosing spondylitis. Regarding the study as a whole: Seemingly distinctive of ankylosing spondylitis blood was a TCR beta motif formed by eight highly homologous variants.

V was clipped by 5 bases and J by 1 base, with 10 bases between them. Per germline, CDR1 DFQATT and CDR2 SNEGSKA (reference sequence). CDR3 length: 13 residues. Each TCR beta library was made by quantitative 5'-RACE that incorporated molecular barcodes. Each CDR3 protein is one row after TCRdb ran MiXCR on the 5' RACE reads. The repertoire includes a few hundred thousand distinct CDR3 sequences, 10% of them detected once, and approximately 20% sits in the top ten. V gene TRBV20-1 combines with J gene TRBJ2-3; D not resolved. Sequenced input: blood, either unsorted or a sorted T cell fraction (not recorded which). This clonotype was sampled from a male donor with ankylosing spondylitis or in good health (not recorded which). The CDR3 region is CSAPPPGTDTQYF. The CDR3 DNA is TGCAGTGCTCCGCCGCCCGGCACAGATACGCAGTATTTT.